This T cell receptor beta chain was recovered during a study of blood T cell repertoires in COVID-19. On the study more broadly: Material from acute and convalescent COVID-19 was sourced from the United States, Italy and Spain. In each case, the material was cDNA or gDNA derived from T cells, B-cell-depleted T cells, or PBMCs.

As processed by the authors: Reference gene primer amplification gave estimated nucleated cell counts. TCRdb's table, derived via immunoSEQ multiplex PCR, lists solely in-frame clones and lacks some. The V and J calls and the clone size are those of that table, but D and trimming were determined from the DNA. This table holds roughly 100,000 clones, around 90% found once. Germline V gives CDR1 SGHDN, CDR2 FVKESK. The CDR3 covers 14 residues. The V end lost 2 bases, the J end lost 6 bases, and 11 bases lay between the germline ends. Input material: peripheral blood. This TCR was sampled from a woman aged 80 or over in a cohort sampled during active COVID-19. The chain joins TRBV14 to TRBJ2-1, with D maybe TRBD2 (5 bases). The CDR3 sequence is CASSQRPGSNEQFF. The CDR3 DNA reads TGTGCCAGCAGCCAACGACCTGGGAGCAATGAGCAGTTCTTC.